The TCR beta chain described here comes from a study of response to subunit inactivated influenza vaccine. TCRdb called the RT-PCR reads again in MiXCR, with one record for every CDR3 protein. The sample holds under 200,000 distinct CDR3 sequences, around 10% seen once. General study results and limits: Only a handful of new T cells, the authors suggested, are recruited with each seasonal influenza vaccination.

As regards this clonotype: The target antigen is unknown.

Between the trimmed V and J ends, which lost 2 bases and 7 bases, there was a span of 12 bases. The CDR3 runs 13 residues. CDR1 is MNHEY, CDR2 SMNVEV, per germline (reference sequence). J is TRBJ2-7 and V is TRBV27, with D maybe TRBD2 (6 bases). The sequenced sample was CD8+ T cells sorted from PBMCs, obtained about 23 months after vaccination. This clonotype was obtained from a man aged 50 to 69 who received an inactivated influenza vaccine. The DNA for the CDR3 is TGTGCCAGCAGTTTACCCTCCGGGGGAGAGCAGTACTTC. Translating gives CASSLPSGGEQYF.